A selection of T cell receptor beta chains follows, all from one sample in a study of T-cell reconstitution after alpha-beta-depleted transplantation in children. TCRdb reprocessed the PCR reads with MiXCR, giving one entry per CDR3 protein. Seen here are 200,000 to 250,000 distinct CDR3 sequences, around 7.7% observed once, and the top ten hold about a third. The sample consisted of PBMCs, mostly from graft donor cells, taken 360 days after TCRalphabeta/CD19-depleted stem cell transplant. All receptors derive from a male patient between 2 and 15 years old who had a stem cell transplant for acute myeloid leukemia, so the T cells may come from the graft donor. Each CDR3 is given without its conserved first and last residue. The size of a clone is reported for some rows only, either as once, few or many, or as a class for expanded clones.

clone_size	v_call	cdr3_aa
few	TRBV29-1	SPRTSTDTQY
few	TRBV5-1	ASSLAANSLAKNIQY
few	TRBV19	ASAGTGLYNEQF
few	TRBV5-1	ASSLVQGGRAEAF
NA	TRBV12-3/TRBV12-4	ASITANTEAF
NA	TRBV18	AAARGPQETQY
once	TRBV7-9	ASSLGTGDYSNQPQH
NA	TRBV29-1	SVRGGRIEAF
many	TRBV4-2	ASSQVAEPNTGELF
many	TRBV6-5	ASSSSGDTQY
few	TRBV12-3/TRBV12-4	ASSPRTSGSRSSYNEQF
many	TRBV5-1	ASSWETGQRTDTQY
few	TRBV5-1	ASSPLVSGELF
many	TRBV7-9	ASVRPLAGSYNEQF
few	TRBV5-1	ASSYQTSRDTQY
many	TRBV7-2	ASSQLGLESGELF
many	TRBV7-7	ASSPTGSQETQY
many	TRBV6-2/TRBV6-3	ASSYSGRTHEQF
NA	TRBV12-3/TRBV12-4	ASSPGQEVGQPQH
NA	TRBV5-1	ASSNRRASYNEQF
NA	TRBV11-1	ASSPGLAGVLAGANVLT
many	TRBV12-3/TRBV12-4	ASSLRLAGNSYNEQF
few	TRBV20-1	SAGNQPQH
few	TRBV12-3/TRBV12-4	ASSFRELNSPLH
NA	TRBV3-1	ASSQDGRIYNSPLH
few	TRBV4-2	ASSPDLKNIQY
many	TRBV5-1	ASSPLGTNTGELF
many	TRBV4-3	ASSPKGNGNYGYT
few	TRBV12-3/TRBV12-4	ASSLRLAGGRPTQY
NA	TRBV5-1	ASSLLAGGINEQF
many	TRBV12-3/TRBV12-4	ASSSLTGFRAF
NA	TRBV29-1	SVEVDRNYGYT
many	TRBV12-5	ASGLVRSGRAHNEQF
NA	TRBV6-2/TRBV6-3	ASSYSSAGIYEQY
many	TRBV21-1	ASSKMDSEAF
few	TRBV28	ASSPGRRPGELF
few	TRBV12-3/TRBV12-4	ASTPDPAYEQY
NA	TRBV18	ASSLRTPSGNEQF
NA	TRBV29-1	SVATGAENSPLH
NA	TRBV29-1	SFIANYTGELF
NA	TRBV5-1	ASSLEGGPDNEQF
many	TRBV5-1	ASRSGTSGGNEQF
many	TRBV20-1	SVPGGASTDTQY
few	TRBV6-2/TRBV6-3	ASSYGQNTEAF
few	TRBV5-5	ASSLGRATEAF
NA	TRBV28	ASITRGAVLRDGYT
NA	TRBV5-6	ASSQNSPLH
few	TRBV3-1	ASSQQGTYEKLF
many	TRBV5-1	ASSLAGGLYNEQF
NA	TRBV7-6	ASSPPSGNTIY
few	TRBV27	ASSLLAITGELF
few	TRBV7-9	ASSLLRDAYNEQF
many	TRBV29-1	SARSSYEQY
many	TRBV29-1	SVEDRLANTDTQY
NA	TRBV7-7	ATPREGLQETQY
NA	TRBV29-1	SVEGGQGDLAYGYT
NA	TRBV7-6	ASSFSDIRSETQY
NA	TRBV5-1	ASSLGSFSGNTIY
NA	TRBV15	ATSRDGAPGTGELF
many	TRBV20-1	SARVGGYEQY